These T cell receptor beta chains were read from a single sample in a study of cytomegalovirus exposure and HLA in healthy donors. Clones were sequenced by immunoSEQ multiplex PCR, and TCRdb holds only the in-frame ones, with some missing. The data show about 140,000 clones, approximately 76% seen once. The sequenced sample was PBMCs. These receptors originate from a man in his forties in good health and CMV-seronegative. Both conserved end residues are part of each CDR3. The order of the fields is J gene, D gene, clone size, V gene, CDR3 protein, CDR3 DNA. A D gene is named only where the DNA matches it firmly. Only part of the rows carry a size: once, few, many, or a class if the clone is expanded.

>TRBJ2-5|TRBD2|NA|TRBV7-9
CASSLAAGGLQETQYF
TGTGCCAGCAGCTTAGCAGCGGGGGGACTACAAGAGACCCAGTACTTC
>TRBJ2-7|NA|NA|TRBV7-6
CASSLAIERSEQYF
TGTGCCAGCAGCTTAGCGATTGAGCGTAGCGAGCAGTACTTC
>TRBJ2-7|TRBD1|NA|TRBV28
CASSFALGGQAYEQYF
TGTGCCAGCAGTTTCGCCCTGGGGGGACAGGCCTACGAGCAGTACTTC
>TRBJ2-1|NA|NA|TRBV9
CASSVGPGNNEQFF
TGTGCCAGCAGCGTAGGCCCAGGGAACAATGAGCAGTTCTTC
>TRBJ2-3|TRBD2|NA|TRBV7-9
CASSLGLAGGITDTQYF
TGTGCCAGCAGCCTGGGACTAGCGGGAGGGATCACAGATACGCAGTATTTT
>TRBJ1-2|NA|NA|TRBV29-1
CSVEVAGSAYGYTF
TGCAGCGTTGAAGTCGCAGGGTCCGCCTATGGCTACACCTTC
>TRBJ1-5|NA|NA|TRBV28
CASSPYSNQPQHF
TGTGCCAGCAGTCCTTATAGCAATCAGCCCCAGCATTTT
>TRBJ2-3|NA|NA|TRBV5-1
CASSLGAGGSTDTQYF
TGCGCCAGCAGCTTGGGGGCAGGTGGATCCACAGATACGCAGTATTTT
>TRBJ2-7|TRBD2|NA|TRBV19
CASSTGSAGVPYEQYF
TGTGCCAGTAGTACCGGGTCGGCGGGAGTCCCCTACGAGCAGTACTTC
>TRBJ1-5|NA|many|TRBV19
CASSLASSNQPQHF
TGTGCCAGTAGCCTAGCCAGTAGCAATCAGCCCCAGCATTTT
>TRBJ2-3|TRBD2|NA|TRBV6-5
CASSGTSDTDTQYF
TGTGCCAGTTCCGGGACTAGCGACACAGATACGCAGTATTTT
>TRBJ2-5|NA|NA|TRBV5-8
CASSRRFSGGAETQYF
TGTGCCAGCAGCCGCCGTTTTAGCGGCGGGGCGGAGACCCAGTACTTC
>TRBJ2-1|TRBD2|NA|TRBV29-1
CSVRLAGEGSYNEQFF
TGCAGCGTGCGTCTAGCGGGAGAGGGGAGCTACAATGAGCAGTTCTTC
>TRBJ2-7|TRBD1|NA|TRBV6-5
CASSPGQGFYEQYF
TGTGCCAGCAGTCCCGGACAGGGGTTCTACGAGCAGTACTTC
>TRBJ2-3|TRBD2|NA|TRBV15
CATSRDGGLAGVTDTQYF
TGTGCCACCAGCAGAGATGGGGGACTAGCGGGGGTAACAGATACGCAGTATTTT
>TRBJ2-1|TRBD2|few|TRBV27
CASSFLEAGTSGLDEQFF
TGTGCCAGCAGTTTCCTCGAGGCTGGGACTAGCGGCCTCGATGAGCAGTTCTTC
>TRBJ2-3|NA|NA|TRBV5-1
CASSLAMGSGADTQYF
TGCGCCAGCAGCTTGGCAATGGGCTCGGGAGCAGATACGCAGTATTTT
>TRBJ2-7|NA|NA|TRBV5-6
CASSPGRYEQYF
TGTGCCAGCAGCCCAGGTCGGTACGAGCAGTACTTC
>TRBJ1-5|NA|NA|TRBV18
CASSPPGADSNQPQHF
TGTGCCAGCTCACCACCGGGGGCAGATAGCAATCAGCCCCAGCATTTT
>TRBJ2-5|TRBD2|NA|TRBV6-1
CASSEGLAGGSETQYF
TGTGCCAGCAGTGAAGGACTAGCGGGAGGTTCGGAGACCCAGTACTTC
>TRBJ1-1|NA|once|TRBV4-1
CASRGGITEAFF
TGCGCCAGCAGAGGAGGGATCACTGAAGCTTTCTTT
>TRBJ2-7|NA|NA|TRBV28
CASSPTQIPYEQYF
TGTGCCAGCAGTCCCACCCAGATTCCCTACGAGCAGTACTTC
>TRBJ2-7|NA|NA|TRBV7-9
CSSSLSGPTSYEQYF
TGTTCCAGCAGCCTAAGCGGACCGACCTCCTACGAGCAGTACTTC
>TRBJ2-7|TRBD1|once|TRBV5-4
CASSSGTGGAYEQYF
TGTGCCAGCAGCTCTGGGACAGGGGGGGCCTACGAGCAGTACTTC
>TRBJ2-5|TRBD1|NA|TRBV18
CASSPRTGGGETQYF
TGTGCCAGCTCACCACGGACAGGGGGCGGGGAGACCCAGTACTTC
>TRBJ2-7|TRBD2|NA|TRBV14
CASSPSGGSNEQYF
TGTGCCAGCAGCCCCTCGGGGGGATCCAACGAGCAGTACTTC
>TRBJ1-3|NA|once|TRBV6-1
CASSPAGAGNTIYF
TGTGCCAGCAGCCCTGCGGGGGCTGGAAACACCATATATTTT
>TRBJ2-1|NA|once|TRBV2
CASSGKQTTEGTYNEQFF
TGTGCCAGTAGCGGCAAGCAAACGACCGAGGGCACCTACAATGAGCAGTTCTTC
>TRBJ2-1|TRBD2|NA|TRBV5-1
CASSLDPGGSYNEQFF
TGCGCCAGCAGCTTGGATCCGGGGGGTTCCTACAATGAGCAGTTCTTC
>TRBJ2-7|TRBD1|many|TRBV6-5
CASSYSGTGGYEQYF
TGTGCCAGCAGTTACTCGGGGACAGGGGGCTACGAGCAGTACTTC
>TRBJ2-2|TRBD2|NA|TRBV13
CASSLGLAGRTGELFF
TGTGCCAGCAGCTTGGGACTAGCGGGGCGCACCGGGGAGCTGTTTTTT
>TRBJ2-1|TRBD2|NA|TRBV6-1
CASSEEAGGPEEQFF
TGTGCCAGCAGTGAAGAAGCGGGAGGGCCAGAGGAGCAGTTCTTC
>TRBJ2-2|NA|NA|TRBV21-1
CASSKLRGLTSGRIFSGELFF
TGTGCCAGCAGCAAATTGAGGGGCCTGACTAGCGGGAGGATATTCTCCGGGGAGCTGTTTTTT
>TRBJ2-7|TRBD1|once|TRBV30
CAFDRAYEQYF
TGTGCCTTTGACAGGGCCTACGAGCAGTACTTC
>TRBJ2-7|TRBD2|NA|TRBV10-1
CASSASGTYEQYF
TGCGCCAGCAGTGCTAGCGGGACCTACGAGCAGTACTTC
>TRBJ1-6|NA|NA|TRBV5-1
CASSPDPGGNSPLHF
TGCGCCAGCAGCCCAGACCCGGGGGGGAATTCACCCCTCCACTTT
>TRBJ2-3|TRBD2|NA|TRBV4-1
CASSQVYGTSGSTQYF
TGCGCCAGCAGCCAAGTTTACGGGACTAGCGGGAGTACGCAGTATTTT
>TRBJ2-1|NA|NA|TRBV21-1
CASSSPGQFPYNEQFF
TGTGCCAGCAGCTCTCCTGGACAGTTTCCTTACAATGAGCAGTTCTTC
>TRBJ1-1|TRBD1|NA|TRBV6-5
CASSRTGSLKEAFF
TGTGCCAGCAGTCGGACAGGGAGCTTAAAGGAAGCTTTCTTT
>TRBJ1-1|NA|NA|TRBV2
CASSVGGSGTEAFF
TGTGCCAGCAGTGTGGGGGGGAGCGGTACTGAAGCTTTCTTT
>TRBJ2-1|NA|NA|TRBV7-7
CASSPQGSGYNEQFF
TGTGCCAGCAGCCCGCAGGGTAGTGGGTACAATGAGCAGTTCTTC
>TRBJ2-7|TRBD1|once|TRBV5-5
CASSLRLGTGTIEQYF
TGTGCCAGCAGCCTTAGATTGGGGACAGGGACGATCGAGCAGTACTTC
>TRBJ1-3|NA|once|TRBV11-2
CASSPFTGNSGNTIYF
TGTGCCAGCAGCCCCTTTACAGGGAATTCTGGAAACACCATATATTTT
>TRBJ1-3|NA|NA|TRBV7-9
CASSPPAPGDRNTIYF
TGTGCCAGCAGCCCCCCCGCGCCCGGTGACAGAAACACCATATATTTT
>TRBJ2-7|NA|once|TRBV7-5
CVSNRDRAGEQYF
TGTGTCAGCAACCGGGACAGGGCAGGCGAGCAGTACTTC
>TRBJ2-2|TRBD1|NA|TRBV7-6
CASSLTRSGQSTGELFF
TGTGCCAGCAGCTTAACCCGATCGGGACAGAGCACCGGGGAGCTGTTTTTT
>TRBJ2-3|NA|NA|TRBV13
CASSLERSTDTQYF
TGTGCCAGCAGCTTAGAGAGAAGCACAGATACGCAGTATTTT
>TRBJ2-7|TRBD1|NA|TRBV11-2
CASSLGTGRREQYF
TGTGCCAGCAGCTTGGGGACAGGGCGTAGGGAGCAGTACTTC
>TRBJ2-7|TRBD1|NA|TRBV27
CASTPTGTIRPLFTEQYF
TGTGCCAGCACTCCGACAGGGACAATTAGACCTCTCTTTACAGAGCAGTACTTC
>TRBJ2-1|TRBD2|NA|TRBV7-9
CASSSPTRGVSYNEQFF
TGTGCCAGCAGCAGTCCGACGCGGGGGGTCTCCTACAATGAGCAGTTCTTC
>TRBJ2-7|TRBD2|few|TRBV5-5
CASSLEPGLAGSWHPF
TGTGCCAGCAGCTTGGAGCCGGGACTAGCAGGGTCTTGGCACCCTTTC
>TRBJ2-7|TRBD2|NA|TRBV30
CAWRVAGGPYEQYF
TGTGCCTGGAGGGTAGCGGGAGGACCCTACGAGCAGTACTTC
>TRBJ2-3|NA|NA|TRBV12-5
CASGDYREDTQYF
TGTGCTAGTGGTGATTACAGGGAGGATACGCAGTATTTT
>TRBJ2-2|NA|few|TRBV7-8
CASSLEGYTGELFF
TGTGCCAGCAGCTTAGAGGGGTACACCGGGGAGCTGTTTTTT
>TRBJ2-1|TRBD1|NA|TRBV19
CASSSGTGIHEQFF
TGTGCCAGTAGTTCCGGGACAGGGATTCATGAGCAGTTCTTC
>TRBJ2-7|NA|NA|TRBV5-6
CASSQEGGEQYF
TGTGCCAGCAGCCAAGAGGGGGGGGAGCAGTACTTC
>TRBJ2-7|NA|NA|TRBV5-1
CASSDGLRAVYEQYF
TGCGCCAGCAGCGACGGGCTGCGGGCCGTTTACGAGCAGTACTTC
>TRBJ1-2|TRBD1|NA|TRBV11-2
CASSLGTGEGYTF
TGTGCCAGCAGCTTAGGGACAGGGGAAGGCTACACCTTC